This is a list of T cell receptor beta chains from one sample in a study of OX40 agonist ivuxolimab in advanced cancers. TCRdb's table, derived via immunoSEQ multiplex PCR, lists solely in-frame clones and lacks some. The sample holds more than 50,000 clones; about 94% are singletons and the top ten take about 19%. This sample comprised CD4+ or CD8+ T cells sorted from blood, obtained in a trial of the OX40 agonist ivuxolimab. All receptors come from an adult with an advanced solid tumor such as melanoma, head and neck, liver or kidney cancer. CDR3s include the opening cysteine and the closing phenylalanine or tryptophan. The D gene is left open where the match is weak. Clone size, where shown, is once, few, many, or a class for clones that have expanded.

-,-,TRBV28,TRBJ1-5,CASSLQGLGNQPQHF,TGTGCCAGCAGCCTACAGGGTTTGGGCAATCAGCCCCAGCATTTT
-,-,TRBV30,TRBJ2-6,CAWSAGPDFSGANVLTF,TGTGCCTGGAGTGCCGGGCCAGATTTCTCTGGGGCCAACGTCCTGACTTTC
-,-,TRBV7-3,TRBJ2-2,CASSSASGNTGELFF,TGTGCCAGCAGCTCCGCTTCGGGGAACACCGGGGAGCTGTTTTTT
-,-,TRBV5-6,TRBJ2-2,CASTRSPGATGELFF,TGTGCCAGCACTCGGTCCCCGGGGGCAACCGGGGAGCTGTTTTTT
TRBD2,-,TRBV4-3,TRBJ2-3,CASSPTSGSADTQYF,TGCGCCAGCAGCCCAACTAGCGGGAGCGCAGATACGCAGTATTTT
-,once,TRBV5-1,TRBJ2-7,CASSFTWGASVEQYF,TGCGCCAGCAGCTTCACCTGGGGGGCCTCGGTGGAGCAGTACTTC
TRBD2,-,TRBV7-9,TRBJ2-1,CASSPSGTNINEQFF,TGTGCCAGCAGCCCGTCGGGGACTAATATAAATGAGCAGTTCTTC
-,-,TRBV6-1,TRBJ1-5,CASAVKPINQPQHF,TGTGCCAGCGCCGTGAAGCCGATAAATCAGCCCCAGCATTTT
TRBD2,-,TRBV5-4,TRBJ2-5,CASSLGLAEMGQETQYF,TGTGCCAGCAGCTTGGGTCTAGCGGAAATGGGGCAAGAGACCCAGTACTTC
-,once,TRBV14,TRBJ1-1,CASSVTRGGTEAFF,TGTGCCAGCAGCGTCACCAGGGGAGGGACTGAAGCTTTCTTT
-,-,TRBV7-9,TRBJ2-7,CASSLGMGREDEQYF,TGTGCCAGCAGCTTAGGAATGGGCAGGGAGGACGAGCAGTACTTC
-,-,TRBV13,TRBJ1-2,CASSFKTVKNYGYTF,TGTGCCAGCAGCTTTAAGACGGTAAAGAACTATGGCTACACCTTC
-,once,TRBV29-1,TRBJ2-5,CSVVYWAQETQYF,TGCAGCGTTGTGTACTGGGCCCAAGAGACCCAGTACTTC